Below, one TCR beta chain is given with its context. This clonotype has ten or more counts. It lacks a known antigen. No base-level quality is on record; no much larger clone is a single base apart. These data originate in a study of T-cell reconstitution after alpha-beta-depleted transplantation in children (dated by TCRdb to about 2016). Looking at the study overall: Using TCR repertoire profiling, the study quantitatively followed how T-cell immune reconstitution unfolded in children after TCRalphabeta/CD19-depleted allogeneic hematopoietic cell transplantation. What the research found in general, with its limitations: The high TCRbeta diversity at day 60 in some patients was ascribed to recipient T cells and intrathymic progenitors that had survived conditioning. Over subsequent months, a decline in hyperexpanded clone frequencies was noted, and after one year, T-cell counts and TCRbeta diversity were mostly ascribed to newly produced T cells. The apparently early recovery of alphabetaT-cell counts about two months after transplant reportedly depended on only several hundred rapidly expanded clones that came from non-depleted graft cells.

This specimen's treatment or condition label, per the study, means: allogeneic hematopoietic cell transplantation with graft depleted of TCRalphabeta T cells and CD19 B cells. The children who served as transplant recipients had been given grafts of TCRalphabeta/CD19-depleted allogeneic hematopoietic cells. The library relied on PCR. Sequencing took place on an Illumina HiSeq 2500. TCR library preparation used molecular barcoding, with unique molecular identifiers applied to normalize quantification of the TCRbeta repertoire. TCRdb reprocessed the public reads (quality trimming at Q25 with fastp, clone calling with MiXCR) and kept in-frame beta chains. For every CDR3 protein sequence, its rows merge into one entry that carries the most common genes and DNA. The sample table contains fewer than 700,000 distinct CDR3 sequences; only one count was recorded for around 13% of them. Jointly, the top ten make up approximately 2% of the sample.

V is cut back by 6 bases and J by 1 base, with 10 bases in the junction unmatched. Measured from the cysteine to the phenylalanine, the CDR3 is 15 residues long. The only DNA kept is the CDR3, 45 bases in frame from the first base. The germline V gene sets CDR1 to SQVTM and CDR2 to ANQGSEA. The sequencing here drew on PBMCs, mostly from graft donor cells, taken 360 days after TCRalphabeta/CD19-depleted stem cell transplant. The receptor was isolated from a male patient aged 10 to 17 who had a stem cell transplant for acute myeloid leukemia, so the T cells may come from the graft donor. This receptor chain uses TRBV29-1 and TRBJ2-3; 7 of the junction bases match TRBD1. The DNA reads TGCAGCGTCCTAAGACAGGGTTGGCGCACAGATACGCAGTATTTT. It translates as CSVLRQGWRTDTQYF.